The table lists the clone carrying this TCR beta chain with a few counts. Its matching antigen is unknown. As to time point: week 23, last vaccination. Every vaccine dose comprised 300 ug of mutant IDH1 20-mer peptide plus topical imiquimod. The CDR3 has 14 amino acids. The V end was cut by 3 bases, the J end by 4 bases, with 12 bases between. Germline V gives CDR1 MNHEY, CDR2 SVGAGI. This sample was taken from a study of a mutant IDH1 vaccine in newly diagnosed glioma. Findings and caveats of the study: Among top peripheral T cell clonotypes, changes seemed unrelated to pseudoprogression.

TCRdb's copy holds only in-frame clones and misses some; the assay was immunoSEQ multiplex PCR. The sample lists tens of thousands of clones, 82% seen once, with around 13% in the top ten. The specimen comprised PBMCs, sampled from a glioma patient whose treatment included an IDH1 peptide vaccine. The V and J genes are TRBV6-5 and TRBJ1-1; TRBD1 is a possible D gene (5 bases). The origin of this receptor is a young man with glioma. Here the CDR3 DNA reads TGTGCCAGCAGTTATGGGACGGGGTCCACTGAAGCTTTCTTT. It translates to CASSYGTGSTEAFF.